The rows below give T cell receptor beta chains drawn from one sample of a study of response to subunit inactivated influenza vaccine. Using its own MiXCR run on the RT-PCR reads, TCRdb lists one record per CDR3 protein. Here the sample spans roughly 500,000 distinct CDR3 sequences, approximately 20% being singletons. In addition, the sample was reused for a study of T cells expressing NK-cell markers.

Specimen: CD4+ T cells sorted from PBMCs, collected about 12 days after vaccination. The receptors derive from a man in his fifties or sixties who received an inactivated influenza vaccine. CDR3s include the opening cysteine and the closing phenylalanine or tryptophan. A D gene is named only where the DNA matches it firmly. Only part of the rows carry a size: once, few, many, or a class if the clone is expanded.

clone_size: -
v_call: TRBV5-5
j_call: TRBJ2-4
d_call: TRBD1
cdr3_nt: TGTGCCAGCAGCCAGGGGGCGGAAAACATTCAGTACTTC
cdr3_aa: CASSQGAENIQYF

clone_size: -
v_call: TRBV5-1
j_call: TRBJ2-7
d_call: -
cdr3_nt: TGCGCCAGCAGCTTGGGCGGGTTGTCCATGGGCTACGAGCAGTACTTC
cdr3_aa: CASSLGGLSMGYEQYF

clone_size: many
v_call: TRBV12-3/TRBV12-4
j_call: TRBJ2-5
d_call: TRBD1
cdr3_nt: TGTGCCAGCAGCCACCCAGGGGGAAGGGAGACCCAGTACTTC
cdr3_aa: CASSHPGGRETQYF

clone_size: -
v_call: TRBV28
j_call: TRBJ2-7
d_call: TRBD1
cdr3_nt: TGTGCCAGCAGTTCAGGGAGTGGGACAGGGTCCTACGAGCAGTACTTC
cdr3_aa: CASSSGSGTGSYEQYF

clone_size: -
v_call: TRBV7-8
j_call: TRBJ2-7
d_call: TRBD2
cdr3_nt: TGTGCCAGCAGCTTACTAGAAGGGGAGGGCTACGAGCAGTACTTC
cdr3_aa: CASSLLEGEGYEQYF

clone_size: few
v_call: TRBV5-1
j_call: TRBJ2-1
d_call: -
cdr3_nt: TGCGCCAGCAGTGAGGGGCCCAGAAACAATGAGCAGTTCTTC
cdr3_aa: CASSEGPRNNEQFF

clone_size: few
v_call: TRBV28
j_call: TRBJ1-6
d_call: -
cdr3_nt: TGTGCCAGCAGTTTACGGACAGCAAATTCACCCCTCCACTTT
cdr3_aa: CASSLRTANSPLHF

clone_size: few
v_call: TRBV4-3
j_call: TRBJ2-2
d_call: -
cdr3_nt: TGCGCCAGCAGCCAAGAAGGGTTTGCGAACACCGGGGAGCTGTTTTTT
cdr3_aa: CASSQEGFANTGELFF

clone_size: few
v_call: TRBV28
j_call: TRBJ2-1
d_call: -
cdr3_nt: TGTGCCAGCAGTTTAGTAGGGTCCCGACTGGACAATGAGCAGTTCTTC
cdr3_aa: CASSLVGSRLDNEQFF

clone_size: -
v_call: TRBV12-3/TRBV12-4
j_call: TRBJ2-1
d_call: -
cdr3_nt: TGTGCCAGCAGTCCCAGTGCAGCGAGGACCGAGCAGTTCTTC
cdr3_aa: CASSPSAARTEQFF

clone_size: many
v_call: TRBV6-2/TRBV6-3
j_call: TRBJ1-2
d_call: -
cdr3_nt: TGTGCCAGCAGTTACGTCCGCCTAGGTGGCTACACCTTC
cdr3_aa: CASSYVRLGGYTF

clone_size: -
v_call: TRBV20-1
j_call: TRBJ2-7
d_call: -
cdr3_nt: TGCAGTGCTAGAGATCTAGGAGGACCCTACGAGCAGTACTTC
cdr3_aa: CSARDLGGPYEQYF

clone_size: few
v_call: TRBV7-9
j_call: TRBJ2-2
d_call: -
cdr3_nt: TGTGCCAGCAATAGAGGGGCGGGCACCGGGGAGCTGTTTTTT
cdr3_aa: CASNRGAGTGELFF

clone_size: -
v_call: TRBV20-1
j_call: TRBJ2-7
d_call: TRBD1
cdr3_nt: TGCAGTGCCCATAAACGGGACAGGGACTACGAGCAGTACTTC
cdr3_aa: CSAHKRDRDYEQYF

clone_size: -
v_call: TRBV4-1
j_call: TRBJ2-2
d_call: TRBD1
cdr3_nt: TGCGCCAGCAGCCCCCGACAGGGGTCGGGCACCGGGGAGCTGTTTTTT
cdr3_aa: CASSPRQGSGTGELFF

clone_size: few
v_call: TRBV7-6
j_call: TRBJ1-1
d_call: TRBD1
cdr3_nt: TGTGCCAGCAGCTTAGAGACTTGGACAGGGAACACTGAAGCTTTCTTT
cdr3_aa: CASSLETWTGNTEAFF

clone_size: -
v_call: TRBV7-9
j_call: TRBJ2-1
d_call: -
cdr3_nt: TGTGCCAGCACCCCGGGGAGGTTTGATGAGCAGTTCTTC
cdr3_aa: CASTPGRFDEQFF

clone_size: few
v_call: TRBV29-1
j_call: TRBJ1-1
d_call: -
cdr3_nt: TGCAGCGTTGAACCTAACAAGAACACTGAAGCTTTCTTT
cdr3_aa: CSVEPNKNTEAFF

clone_size: few
v_call: TRBV20-1
j_call: TRBJ2-7
d_call: -
cdr3_nt: TGCAGTGCCCCCAGAGCGGACACGAGCTCCTACGAGCAGTACTTC
cdr3_aa: CSAPRADTSSYEQYF

clone_size: many
v_call: TRBV11-2
j_call: TRBJ2-7
d_call: -
cdr3_nt: TGTGCCAGCAGCGTCTCCTACGAGCAGTACTTC
cdr3_aa: CASSVSYEQYF

clone_size: few
v_call: TRBV5-1
j_call: TRBJ2-7
d_call: TRBD1
cdr3_nt: TGCGCCAGCAGCTGGGCCCCGGGACAGGGGTACGAGCAGTACTTC
cdr3_aa: CASSWAPGQGYEQYF

clone_size: few
v_call: TRBV20-1
j_call: TRBJ1-2
d_call: -
cdr3_nt: TGCAGTGCTAGAGATCTACGGACTGACTATGGCTACACCTTC
cdr3_aa: CSARDLRTDYGYTF

clone_size: -
v_call: TRBV5-1
j_call: TRBJ1-2
d_call: -
cdr3_nt: TGCGCCAGCAGCTTGGCAGGGGTTGGTGGCTACACCTTC
cdr3_aa: CASSLAGVGGYTF

clone_size: -
v_call: TRBV20-1
j_call: TRBJ2-5
d_call: TRBD2
cdr3_nt: TGCAGTGCTAGATCAGCGGGGATCCAAGAGACCCAGTACTTC
cdr3_aa: CSARSAGIQETQYF

clone_size: -
v_call: TRBV20-1
j_call: TRBJ1-3
d_call: TRBD1
cdr3_nt: TGCAGTGCAACCGGGACAGGGTCGTTGAATTTGGGAAACACCATATATTTT
cdr3_aa: CSATGTGSLNLGNTIYF

clone_size: -
v_call: TRBV6-1
j_call: TRBJ2-4
d_call: -
cdr3_nt: TGTGCCAGCACCAAAAGAATTAACCGGGTTACAGCCAAAAACATTCAGTACTTC
cdr3_aa: CASTKRINRVTAKNIQYF

clone_size: few
v_call: TRBV4-1
j_call: TRBJ1-5
d_call: -
cdr3_nt: TGCGCCAGCAGCCAAGGTCTATTGGAACAGCCCCAGCATTTT
cdr3_aa: CASSQGLLEQPQHF

clone_size: many
v_call: TRBV12-3/TRBV12-4
j_call: TRBJ2-7
d_call: TRBD1
cdr3_nt: TGTGCCAGCAGCCAAGCGACAGGGGCCAGGTACGAGCAGTACTTC
cdr3_aa: CASSQATGARYEQYF

clone_size: -
v_call: TRBV3-1
j_call: TRBJ1-1
d_call: -
cdr3_nt: TGTGCCAGCAGCCTAAAAAATGGGGGGGCTGAAGCTTTCTTT
cdr3_aa: CASSLKNGGAEAFF

clone_size: -
v_call: TRBV12-3/TRBV12-4
j_call: TRBJ2-1
d_call: -
cdr3_nt: TGTGCCAGCAGATTTTCAAGATACAATGAGCAGTTCTTC
cdr3_aa: CASRFSRYNEQFF

clone_size: -
v_call: TRBV20-1
j_call: TRBJ2-7
d_call: -
cdr3_nt: TGCAGTGCTCCGGGCCCATCCTACGAGCAGTACTTC
cdr3_aa: CSAPGPSYEQYF

clone_size: -
v_call: TRBV11-2
j_call: TRBJ2-6
d_call: -
cdr3_nt: TGTGCCAGCAGCCGGGGCACAGGGACCTTCTCTGGGGCCAACGTCCTGACTTTC
cdr3_aa: CASSRGTGTFSGANVLTF

clone_size: few
v_call: TRBV7-2
j_call: TRBJ2-1
d_call: TRBD2
cdr3_nt: TGTGCCAGCAGCATTTCCGGGACTACCGCCCCTGAGCAGTTCTTC
cdr3_aa: CASSISGTTAPEQFF

clone_size: few
v_call: TRBV28
j_call: TRBJ2-1
d_call: -
cdr3_nt: TGTGCCAGCAGTTTACAGGGGAAGGGGCAGTTCTTC
cdr3_aa: CASSLQGKGQFF

clone_size: -
v_call: TRBV12-3/TRBV12-4
j_call: TRBJ2-1
d_call: -
cdr3_nt: TGTGCCAGCAGCCAACAGGCGCGCTCCGGGCAGTTCTTC
cdr3_aa: CASSQQARSGQFF

clone_size: few
v_call: TRBV28
j_call: TRBJ2-3
d_call: -
cdr3_nt: TGTGCCAGCAGTTCCCCAGCGGGACACTCGGATGCAGATACGCAGTATTTT
cdr3_aa: CASSSPAGHSDADTQYF

clone_size: few
v_call: TRBV6-1
j_call: TRBJ1-5
d_call: -
cdr3_nt: TGTGCCAGCAACAGGGTAGGTCAGCCCCAGCATTTT
cdr3_aa: CASNRVGQPQHF

clone_size: -
v_call: TRBV5-4
j_call: TRBJ1-1
d_call: TRBD1
cdr3_nt: TGTGCCAGCAGCCCCGGACAGGCGACGTACACTGAAGCTTTCTTT
cdr3_aa: CASSPGQATYTEAFF

clone_size: few
v_call: TRBV3-1
j_call: TRBJ2-2
d_call: -
cdr3_nt: TGTGCCAGCAGCCAAGTCGGGGGCAGCGCGAACACCGGGGAGCTGTTTTTT
cdr3_aa: CASSQVGGSANTGELFF

clone_size: -
v_call: TRBV10-3
j_call: TRBJ1-1
d_call: -
cdr3_nt: TGTGCCATCAGTGGGAGGATGAACACTGAAGCTTTCTTT
cdr3_aa: CAISGRMNTEAFF

clone_size: few
v_call: TRBV10-3
j_call: TRBJ2-5
d_call: -
cdr3_nt: TGTGCCATCAGTGAGTCACGAGAGACCCAGTACTTC
cdr3_aa: CAISESRETQYF

clone_size: -
v_call: TRBV18
j_call: TRBJ2-3
d_call: TRBD1
cdr3_nt: TGTGCCAGCTCACCGGGACAGGGGGAAGCAGATACGCAGTATTTT
cdr3_aa: CASSPGQGEADTQYF

clone_size: -
v_call: TRBV6-5
j_call: TRBJ2-7
d_call: -
cdr3_nt: TGTGCCAGCAGTTACCTAGGAGGGATCCACGAGCAGTACTTC
cdr3_aa: CASSYLGGIHEQYF

clone_size: many
v_call: TRBV5-1
j_call: TRBJ2-1
d_call: TRBD2
cdr3_nt: TGCGCCAGCAGCTTGTCGGGAGGGTCCTACAATGAGCAGTTCTTC
cdr3_aa: CASSLSGGSYNEQFF

clone_size: -
v_call: TRBV11-2
j_call: TRBJ2-7
d_call: -
cdr3_nt: TGTGCCAGCAGCTTTTCTCGTGGGGCCTACGAGCAGTACTTC
cdr3_aa: CASSFSRGAYEQYF

clone_size: few
v_call: TRBV7-9
j_call: TRBJ2-5
d_call: TRBD2
cdr3_nt: TGTGCCAGCAGCCCATCACTAGCGGGGGGCCGAGAGACCCAGTACTTC
cdr3_aa: CASSPSLAGGRETQYF

clone_size: -
v_call: TRBV28
j_call: TRBJ1-3
d_call: -
cdr3_nt: TGTGCCACCACGGGACGGTCCAGATTATCTGGAAACACCATATATTTT
cdr3_aa: CATTGRSRLSGNTIYF

clone_size: -
v_call: TRBV5-1
j_call: TRBJ2-7
d_call: TRBD2
cdr3_nt: TGCGCCAGCAGTCCTAGCGGGACCGTCTACGAGCAGTACTTC
cdr3_aa: CASSPSGTVYEQYF